This T cell receptor (beta chain) is drawn from a study of shared clonotypes between healthy human individuals. Study background: The donors, a couple of women and three men, were aged 18 to 49. Findings and limits, study-wide: Represented diversity (both genetic and exposure-history) was limited by the small number of donors.

TCRdb's table, derived via immunoSEQ multiplex PCR, lists solely in-frame clones and lacks some. The repertoire includes about 510,000 clones, 60% to 80% of them detected once, and around 12% sits in the top ten. Germline V gene data show CDR1 as SNHLY and CDR2 as FYNNEI. This CDR3 has 13 residues. V was clipped by 1 base and J by 4 bases, with 6 bases between them. This clone was picked up one time. Its cognate antigen is unknown. This CDR3 is also generated by other DNA sequences in the sample. The sequence was obtained from a woman in her 40s in good health. Some clones in this sample may be carry-over from other donors' samples. The chain recombines TRBV2 with TRBJ2-3; TRBD2 is a possible D gene (6 bases). Sequenced sample: PBMCs. CDR3 in amino acids: CASSEGGADTQYF. The CDR3 coding sequence is TGTGCCAGCAGTGAAGGGGGGGCAGATACGCAGTATTTT.